The sequence of this T cell receptor (beta chain) was determined in a study of CD8+CD57+ T cells in acquired aplastic anemia. Background on the study: Sorted CD4+ and CD8+ cell DNA averaged roughly 3.2 ug. Study outcomes and limitations: Overlap between patients and controls comprised about 28 CD8+ CDR3 sequences. Statistical testing detected no significant gap in CD8+ Simpson's diversity between patients and controls.

This clonotype has ten or more counts. Its antigen is undetermined. Its ends do not fully match the called genes, so a read error is possible. Whoever was chosen for sequencing had shown CD8+CD57+ cell expansion by flow cytometry. The study sampled blood from patients who had received no therapy. Germline V gene data show CDR1 as DFQATT and CDR2 as SNEGSKA (reference sequence). There are 13 residues in the CDR3. The template used for profiling TCR beta VDJ and CDR3 was genomic DNA. TCRdb ran MiXCR on the reads and lists one entry per CDR3 protein. In the table there are 150,000 to 200,000 distinct CDR3 sequences, approximately 44% of which are singletons.

The sequence was obtained from a human donor with aplastic anemia. This rearrangement joins TRBV20-1 to TRBJ2-1; D is perhaps TRBD1 or TRBD2 (6 bases each). The sequenced sample consisted of sorted CD4+, CD8+, or CD8+CD57+ T cells (not recorded which) from PBMCs. The CDR3 spells CSGIGGHSNQQFF. CDR3 in DNA: TGCAGTGGCATCGGGGGACACTCCAATCAGCAGTTCTTC.